This entry lists 24 T cell receptor beta chains sequenced from one sample in a study of sequential checkpoint blockade in melanoma. Treatment meaning: randomized to nivolumab then ipilimumab (arm A) or the reverse (arm B). Clones were read by immunoSEQ multiplex PCR, and TCRdb kept only the in-frame ones, dropping some. The data contain some 11,000 clones, 65% to 70% of them singletons. Sequencing used CD8+ T cells sorted from blood (inferred from file names), obtained from a patient given nivolumab and ipilimumab in sequence. Every receptor here comes from a human donor with melanoma.

The chain joins TRBV6-5 to TRBJ2-7, with 9 bases identical to TRBD2. The CDR3 loop spans 15 amino acids. Germline V CDR1 and CDR2: MNHEY, SVGAGI. V trimming: 4 bases; J trimming: 0 bases; junction bases outside the gene matches: 4. This CDR3 reads CASSSWTSDSYEQYF. CDR3 in DNA: TGTGCCAGCAGTTCCTGGACTAGCGACTCCTACGAGCAGTACTTC.

The chain recombines TRBV5-1 with TRBJ1-5; D not certain. The CDR3 has 14 residues. Germline-derived CDR1 and CDR2 are SGHRS and YFSETQ. Trimming cost V 0 bases and J 5 bases, with 9 bases left between them. As DNA, the CDR3 is TGCGCCAGCAGCTTGGGAGGCGACCATCAGCCCCAGCATTTT. This gives the protein CASSLGGDHQPQHF.

This clone was observed a handful of times. V usage is TRBV6-5 and J usage is TRBJ2-5; 9 bases line up with TRBD2. Unmatched junction bases numbered 2, after V lost 4 bases and J lost 5 bases. The CDR3 totals 13 residues. CDR1 and CDR2 from the germline V gene are MNHEY and SVGAGI. The CDR3 DNA reads as TGTGCCAGCAGTTGGCTAGCGGGGGAGACCCAGTACTTC. Translating gives CASSWLAGETQYF.

The chain uses TRBV11-2 and TRBJ1-2; TRBD1 is a possible D gene (5 bases). Germline values: CDR1 SGHAT, CDR2 FQNNGV. The ends were cut back, 4 bases at V and 1 base at J, with 16 bases in the middle. The CDR3 extends over 16 amino acids. The chain's CDR3 is CASSSSLSGLNYGYTF. The CDR3 DNA follows: TGTGCCAGCAGCTCTTCGTTGTCAGGGCTTAACTATGGCTACACCTTC.

This clone was observed a few times. The chain recombines TRBV4-1 with TRBJ2-3, with D possibly matching TRBD2 (5 bases). The CDR3 contains 15 residues. The V gene lost 1 base and the J gene lost 0 bases, with 8 bases spanning the gap. The germline gives CDR1 MGHRA, CDR2 YSYEKL. CDR3 region: CASSQVGVSTDTQYF. DNA for the CDR3: TGCGCCAGCAGCCAAGTCGGGGTCAGCACAGATACGCAGTATTTT.

This clone occurred a few times. The chain couples TRBV5-1 to TRBJ2-7; no clear D. Germline-derived CDR1 and CDR2 are SGHRS and YFSETQ. V lost 0 bases to trimming and J lost 5 bases, with 15 bases between them. The CDR3 spans 15 residues. CDR3 residues: CASSLVVQVPHEQYF. Written as DNA, the CDR3 is TGCGCCAGCAGCTTGGTGGTCCAGGTTCCCCACGAGCAGTACTTC.

The gene calls are TRBV4-1 and TRBJ2-5, with 7 bases matching TRBD1. Germline V CDR1 and CDR2: MGHRA, YSYEKL. V trimming: 0 bases; J trimming: 2 bases; junction bases outside the gene matches: 3. CDR3 length: 15 residues. The CDR3 spells CASSQDGRGQETQYF. CDR3 bases: TGCGCCAGCAGCCAAGATGGCAGGGGGCAAGAGACCCAGTACTTC.

Here the CDR3 reads CASSSNYRANTEAFF. The CDR3 nucleotides are TGTGCCAGCAGCTCGAATTATAGAGCGAACACTGAAGCTTTCTTT. The genes are TRBV7-9 and TRBJ1-1; D gene unclear. Germline CDR1 reads SEHNR; CDR2 reads FQNEAQ (reference sequence). The V end was cut by 4 bases, the J end by 1 base, with 13 bases between. The CDR3 contains 15 residues.

This chain links TRBV5-5 with TRBJ1-3; D gene uncertain. The V gene's germline CDR1 is SGHKS and CDR2 YYEKEE (reference sequence). With 4 bases removed from V and 3 bases from J, the gap between germline ends came to 5 bases. This CDR3 region has 12 residues. DNA for the CDR3: TGTGCCAGCAGCCCCTTTGGAAACACCATATATTTT. This gives the protein CASSPFGNTIYF.

The chain joins TRBV9 to TRBJ2-5; TRBD1 is a possible D gene (5 bases). The J call is doubtful: the DNA matches TRBJ2-7 better. CDR1 SGDLS and CDR2 YYNGEE come from the germline V gene. The CDR3 sequence is 14 residues long. The CDR3 region has the DNA TGTGCCAGCAGCGTAGGCAGGGCTGGCTACGAGCAGTACTTC. Encoded protein: CASSVGRAGYEQYF.

This chain joins TRBV4-3 and TRBJ2-7, with D unresolved. CDR3 length: 13 amino acids. Trimming took 3 bases from V and 1 from J, leaving 7 bases between them. Germline V gene data show CDR1 as LGHNA and CDR2 as YSLEER. The CDR3 reads CASSQAPSYEQYF. The CDR3, as DNA: TGCGCCAGCAGCCAGGCACCGTCCTACGAGCAGTACTTC.

V and J are TRBV4-3 and TRBJ2-4, with 9 bases aligning to TRBD1. Unmatched junction bases numbered 8, after V lost 3 bases and J lost 5 bases. The CDR3 covers 16 residues. The germline gives CDR1 LGHNA, CDR2 YSLEER. The CDR3, as DNA: TGCGCCAGCAGCCAGAGAACAGGGGGCCCCGAAAACATTCAGTACTTC. Its translation is CASSQRTGGPENIQYF.

This clone was observed a handful of times. V and J are TRBV30 and TRBJ2-3; 7 nucleotides match TRBD2. The J segment lost 2 bases and the V segment lost 0 bases, leaving 2 bases of the junction unmatched. The CDR3 has 14 residues. Germline lookup yields CDR1 GTSNPN and CDR2 SVGIG (reference sequence). Here the CDR3 DNA reads TGTGCCTGGAGTGTAGCGGGGCCCACAGATACGCAGTATTTT. Translation gives CAWSVAGPTDTQYF.

This sequence joins TRBV19 and TRBJ1-5; a weak D match, TRBD1 (5 bases). CDR1 and CDR2 (germline): LNHDA, SQIVND (reference sequence). The CDR3 length is 15 residues. Trimming stripped 0 bases from V and 5 bases from J, with 11 bases between. CDR3 region: CASSIDRVGDQPQHF. The DNA of the CDR3 is TGTGCCAGTAGTATAGACAGGGTCGGTGATCAGCCCCAGCATTTT.

The chain has TRBV6-1 and TRBJ2-7, with TRBD2 matching over 7 bases. The CDR3 contains 15 residues. Germline V lookup: CDR1 MNHNS, CDR2 SASEGT. V dropped 4 bases and J dropped 3; count of bases not matched to a gene: 9. The DNA for the CDR3 is TGTGCCAGCAGTGTTCCCGGGGAGGGGAGCTACGAGCAGTACTTC. It codes for CASSVPGEGSYEQYF.

This clone was detected only once. The chain links TRBV27 to TRBJ2-7; 8 bases are shared with TRBD2. Germline V gene data show CDR1 as MNHEY and CDR2 as SMNVEV (reference sequence). This CDR3 region has 15 residues. Trimming cost V 3 bases and J 4 bases; bases outside gene matches: 8. This chain's CDR3 is CASSFSGGRAYEQYF. The CDR3, as DNA: TGTGCCAGCAGTTTCTCGGGAGGGAGGGCTTACGAGCAGTACTTC.

This clone turned up a few times. This rearrangement joins TRBV28 to TRBJ2-7, with TRBD2 identical over 7 bases. The CDR3 is made up of 15 amino acids. After removal of 6 bases from V and 2 bases from J, the junction contained 10 bases not matched to a gene. Germline V gene sequence: CDR1 MDHEN, CDR2 SYDVKM. The CDR3 here is CASRGRGLPPYEQYF. In DNA, the CDR3 is TGTGCCAGCAGGGGGAGGGGCCTCCCGCCCTACGAGCAGTACTTC. Together with reference TRBV28 and TRBJ2-7, the CDR3 gives the full variable domain: DVKVTQSSRYLVKRTGEKVFLECVQDMDHENMFWYRQDPGLGLRLIYFSYDVKMKEKGDIPEGYSVSREKKERFSLILESASTNQTSMYLCASRGRGLPPYEQYFGPGTRLTVT.

The chain links TRBV4-3 to TRBJ2-5; 7 bases align to TRBD1. The better agreement between TRBJ2-7 and the DNA end casts doubt on the J call. The CDR3 loop spans 15 amino acids. Germline-derived CDR1 and CDR2 are LGHNA and YSLEER. The CDR3 DNA reads TGCGCCAGCAGCCAAGATCGGACAGGATCGGGCGAGCAGTACTTC. Residues: CASSQDRTGSGEQYF.

The CDR3 DNA reads as TGTGCCAGCAGTCCCAGGGACTTTCTCCAGACCCAGTACTTC. Protein product: CASSPRDFLQTQYF. V usage is TRBV28 and J usage is TRBJ2-5; a possible D gene is TRBD2 (6 bases). The germline V gene has CDR1 MDHEN and CDR2 SYDVKM. This CDR3 comprises 14 residues. V dropped 5 bases and J dropped 6 bases, with 16 bases sitting between them.

CDR3 amino acids: CAWSVLAEAFF. CDR3 nucleotide sequence: TGTGCCTGGAGTGTACTCGCTGAAGCTTTCTTT. The rearrangement joins TRBV30 to TRBJ1-1; D is unclear. The V gene's germline CDR1 is GTSNPN and CDR2 SVGIG (reference sequence). Trimming left V 0 bases short and J 6 bases short, with 5 bases between. The CDR3 covers 11 residues.

The chain employs TRBV6-1 and TRBJ2-5; TRBD2 matches at 7 bases. Trimming removed 6 bases from V and 1 base from J; junction bases left unmatched: 2. This CDR3 comprises 13 residues. Germline CDR1 reads MNHNS; CDR2 reads SASEGT. CDR3 coding DNA: TGTGCCAGCAGGGGGGGGACCCAAGAGACCCAGTACTTC. It encodes CASRGGTQETQYF.

The CDR3 coding sequence is TGTGCCAGCAGCTCCCAAACTAGGGCGGGTAGTTACGAGCAGTACTTC. Amino acids: CASSSQTRAGSYEQYF. This rearrangement joins TRBV7-8 to TRBJ2-7, with a weak D call TRBD2 (5 bases). The CDR3 is made up of 16 amino acids. From germline, CDR1 is SGHVS and CDR2 FQNEAQ. Between the trimmed V and J ends, which lost 4 bases and 4 bases, there was a span of 20 bases.

The rearrangement uses TRBV9 and TRBJ1-2; TRBD1 aligns across 7 bases. This CDR3 region has 14 residues. With V trimmed by 3 bases and J by 4 bases, 6 bases remained unmatched. Germline CDR1 reads SGDLS; CDR2 reads YYNGEE. The CDR3 is CASSAEDRIYGYTF. DNA of the CDR3: TGTGCCAGCAGCGCGGAGGACAGGATCTATGGCTACACCTTC.

This chain connects TRBV7-9 to TRBJ2-3; TRBD2 might be the D (6 bases). Germline assignment: CDR1 SEHNR and CDR2 FQNEAQ (reference sequence). This CDR3 has 14 amino acids. Between the trimmed V and J ends, which lost 1 base and 2 bases, there was a span of 7 bases. CDR3 region: CASSLGDFTDTQYF. CDR3 nucleotide sequence: TGTGCCAGCAGCTTAGGGGACTTCACAGATACGCAGTATTTT.